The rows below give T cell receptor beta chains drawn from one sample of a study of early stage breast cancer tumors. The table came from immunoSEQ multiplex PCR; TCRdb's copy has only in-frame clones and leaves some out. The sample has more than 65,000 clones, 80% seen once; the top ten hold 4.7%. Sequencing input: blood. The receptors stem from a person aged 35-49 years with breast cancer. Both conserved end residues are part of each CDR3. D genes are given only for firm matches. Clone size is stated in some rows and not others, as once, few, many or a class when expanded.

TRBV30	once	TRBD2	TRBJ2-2	TGTGCCTGGAAGGTTCGGCGGGAGGGCCGGCTAGGGAACACCGGGGAGCTGTTTTTT	CAWKVRREGRLGNTGELFF
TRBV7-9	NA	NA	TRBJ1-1	TGTGCCAGCAGCTACCCACAGGGAGTACAGAACACTGAAGCTTTCTTT	CASSYPQGVQNTEAFF
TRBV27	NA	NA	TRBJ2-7	TGTGCCAGCAGTTTAGCCAGAAGTTACGAGCAGTACTTC	CASSLARSYEQYF
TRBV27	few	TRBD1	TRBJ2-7	TGTGCCAGCAGTTTATCCGGGACAGGGGACTACGAGCAGTACTTC	CASSLSGTGDYEQYF
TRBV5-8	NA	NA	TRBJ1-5	TGTGCCAGCAGACTACAACAGGGAGGCAATCAGCCCCAGCATTTT	CASRLQQGGNQPQHF
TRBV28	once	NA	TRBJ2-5	TGTGCCAGCAGTCAGAACCGGCAGACCCAGTACTTC	CASSQNRQTQYF
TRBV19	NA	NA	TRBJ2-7	TGTGCCAGTAGTAACAGGGTAAACGAGCAGTACTTC	CASSNRVNEQYF
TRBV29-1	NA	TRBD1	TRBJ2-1	TGCAGCGCCCGGGGACAGGGGGATGAGCAGTTCTTC	CSARGQGDEQFF
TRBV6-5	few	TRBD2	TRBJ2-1	TGTGCCAGCAGAGAGGGCGGGAGGGGTTACAATGAGCAGTTCTTC	CASREGGRGYNEQFF
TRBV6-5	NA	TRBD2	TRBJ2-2	TGTGCCAGCACAAGGACTAGGTCCACCGGGGAGCTGTTTTTT	CASTRTRSTGELFF
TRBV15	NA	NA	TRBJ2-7	TGTGCCACCAGCAGAGAGGTCTTTACCCCCTACGAGCAGTACTTC	CATSREVFTPYEQYF
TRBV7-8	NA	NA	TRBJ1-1	TGTGCCAGCAGTTTCCTTTGGGGGAGGGACACTGAAGCTTTCTTT	CASSFLWGRDTEAFF
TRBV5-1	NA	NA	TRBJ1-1	TGCGCCAGCAGCTTGGAAGCAAAGAACACTGAAGCTTTCTTT	CASSLEAKNTEAFF
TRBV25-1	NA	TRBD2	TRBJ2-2	TGTGCCAGCAGTAAAGCTAGCGGTACCGGGGAGCTGTTTTTT	CASSKASGTGELFF
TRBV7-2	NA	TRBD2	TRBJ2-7	TGTGCCAGCAGCTTGCCCAGCGGGAGCGGAGAGCAGTACTTC	CASSLPSGSGEQYF
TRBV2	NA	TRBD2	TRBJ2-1	TGTGCCAGCAGCAATACTGGACTAGCGGCCAGCGAGCAGTTCTTC	CASSNTGLAASEQFF
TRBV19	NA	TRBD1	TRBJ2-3	TGTGCCAGTAGAGGGTGGGACAGGGCTGGTGATACGCAGTATTTT	CASRGWDRAGDTQYF
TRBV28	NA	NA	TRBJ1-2	TGTGCCAGCAGACCGACGGCGGGTGGCTACACCTTC	CASRPTAGGYTF
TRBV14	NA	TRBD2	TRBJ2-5	TGTGCCAGCAGACATACTAGCGTGAAGACCCAGTACTTC	CASRHTSVKTQYF
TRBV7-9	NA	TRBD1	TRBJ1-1	TGTGCCAGCAGCCCGCGGACAGGGCGATTGGCGAACACTGAAGCTTTCTTT	CASSPRTGRLANTEAFF
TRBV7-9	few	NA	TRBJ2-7	TGTGCCAGCAGCTCTTCCGAGAGTTTGTGGGAGCAGTACTTC	CASSSSESLWEQYF
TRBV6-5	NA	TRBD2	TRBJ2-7	TGTGCCAGCATCTGGGAGCGGGAGAGGTACGAGCAGTACTTC	CASIWERERYEQYF
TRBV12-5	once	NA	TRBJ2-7	TGTGCTAGTGGTTTGGTACCCGGGCCTACCTACGAGCAGTACTTC	CASGLVPGPTYEQYF
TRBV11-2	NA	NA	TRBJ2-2	TGTGCCAGCAGTTACACGACCGGGGAGCTGTTTTTT	CASSYTTGELFF
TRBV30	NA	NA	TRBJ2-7	TGTGCCTGGACCCGGGGGATCCACGAGCAGTACTTC	CAWTRGIHEQYF
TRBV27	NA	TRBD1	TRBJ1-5	TGTGCCAGCAGTTCACTTCCGGGACAGGGGGCCGAGCAGCCCCAGCATTTT	CASSSLPGQGAEQPQHF
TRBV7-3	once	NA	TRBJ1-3	TGTGCCAGCAGCTTAACGCCCTTGAGAGGAAACACCATATATTTT	CASSLTPLRGNTIYF
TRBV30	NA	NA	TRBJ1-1	TGTGCCTGGGACCTGGGACCGAACACTGAAGCTTTCTTT	CAWDLGPNTEAFF
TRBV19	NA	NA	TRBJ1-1	TGTGCCAGTAGTATAAACAGGTATAGCACTGAAGCTTTCTTT	CASSINRYSTEAFF
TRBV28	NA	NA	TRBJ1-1	TGTGCCAGCAGCCAGGGATTGAACACTGAAGCTTTCTTT	CASSQGLNTEAFF
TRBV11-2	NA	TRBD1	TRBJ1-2	TGTGCCAGCAGCTACGCCGGGACAGGGGAGTTTGGTCTCACCTTC	CASSYAGTGEFGLTF
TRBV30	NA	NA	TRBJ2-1	TGTGCCTGGAGTGTACTCAGGGTTAATGAGCAGTTCTTC	CAWSVLRVNEQFF
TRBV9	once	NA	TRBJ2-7	TGTGCCAGCAGCGTAGCGGGAGACTACGAGCAGTACTTC	CASSVAGDYEQYF
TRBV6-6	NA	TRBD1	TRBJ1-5	TGTGCCAGCAGTGCAGGGACAGCAAATCAGCCCCAGCATTTT	CASSAGTANQPQHF
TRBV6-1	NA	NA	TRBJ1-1	TGTGCCAGCAGTGAAAACCCAGGAATGAACACTGAAGCTTTCTTT	CASSENPGMNTEAFF
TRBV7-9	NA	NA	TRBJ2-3	TGTGCCAGCAGCTTTGCGGGTCTTAGCACAGATACGCAGTATTTT	CASSFAGLSTDTQYF
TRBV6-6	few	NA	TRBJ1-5	TGTGCCAGCATCCTACAGGACGATCAGCCCCAGCATTTT	CASILQDDQPQHF
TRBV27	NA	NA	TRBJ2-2	TGTGCCAGCAGTTGGCGGCCGAACACCGGGGAGCTGTTTTTT	CASSWRPNTGELFF
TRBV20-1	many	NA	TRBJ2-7	TGCAGTGCTAGGCCGGGGTGGGAGCAGTACTTC	CSARPGWEQYF
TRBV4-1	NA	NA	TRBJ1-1	TGCGCCAGCAGCCAAGAAGGGCCAGGCAAAGAGGGCGGCACTGAAGCTTTCTTT	CASSQEGPGKEGGTEAFF
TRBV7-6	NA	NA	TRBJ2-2	TGTGCCAGCAGCGCAGGGGGGCCCGGGGAGCTGTTTTTT	CASSAGGPGELFF
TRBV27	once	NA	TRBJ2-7	TGTGCCAGCATGAATGCGGGAAGCTACGAGCAGTACTTC	CASMNAGSYEQYF
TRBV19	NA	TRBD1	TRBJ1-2	TGTGCCAGTAGTATAGGACAGGGACTTAACTATGGCTACACCTTC	CASSIGQGLNYGYTF
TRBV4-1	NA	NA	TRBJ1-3	TGCGCCAGCAGCCCGGGACATCTCGGAAACACCATATATTTT	CASSPGHLGNTIYF
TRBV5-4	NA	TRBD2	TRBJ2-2	TGTGCCAGCAGCCTTATAGCGGGCGCGAACACCGGGGAGCTGTTTTTT	CASSLIAGANTGELFF
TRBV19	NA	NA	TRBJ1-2	TGTGCCACATCAGAAGCTTACCACTATGGCTACACCTTC	CATSEAYHYGYTF
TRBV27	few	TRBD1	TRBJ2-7	TGTGCCAGCAGTTTAGTAGGGGGCGGCTACGAGCAGTACTTC	CASSLVGGGYEQYF
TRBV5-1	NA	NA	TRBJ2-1	TGCGCCAGCAGCCGGGGGAATTACAATGAGCAGTTCTTC	CASSRGNYNEQFF
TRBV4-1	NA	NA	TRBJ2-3	TGCGCCAGCAGCCCAAGCGTCGCGTTGGATACGCAGTATTTT	CASSPSVALDTQYF
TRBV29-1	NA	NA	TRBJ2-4	TGCAGCGTGAAGTTAGCCAAAAACATTCAGTACTTC	CSVKLAKNIQYF
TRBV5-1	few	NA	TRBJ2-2	TGCGCCAGCAGTCGGGAGCCCGGGGAGCTGTTTTTT	CASSREPGELFF
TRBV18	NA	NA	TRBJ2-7	TGTGCCAGCTCACCTCAGGAGGGACGGTACGAGCAGTACTTC	CASSPQEGRYEQYF
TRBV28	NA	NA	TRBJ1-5	TGTGCCAGCAGGGAGGGCAATCAGCCCCAGCATTTT	CASREGNQPQHF
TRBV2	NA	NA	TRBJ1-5	TGTGCCAGCAGGGGGACTGACAATAGCAATCAGCCCCAGCATTTT	CASRGTDNSNQPQHF
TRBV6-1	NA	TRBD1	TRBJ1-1	TGTGCCAGCAGTGCCCGGACAGGGGGAGGGATGAACACTGAAGCTTTCTTT	CASSARTGGGMNTEAFF
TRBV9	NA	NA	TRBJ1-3	TGTGCCAGCAGCGTGGGACAACTCCCTGGAAACACCATATATTTT	CASSVGQLPGNTIYF
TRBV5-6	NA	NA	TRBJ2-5	TGTGCCAGCAGCTTGTTGAACTTCGAGTACCAAGAGACCCAGTACTTC	CASSLLNFEYQETQYF